Shown below are 28 T cell receptor beta chains from a single sample sequenced in a study of shared clonotypes between healthy human individuals. Profiled with immunoSEQ multiplex PCR; TCRdb holds only in-frame clones, not every one. The profile shows fewer than 550,000 clones, nearly 80% of them singletons. Input material: PBMCs. The receptors here all came from a woman in her 40s in good health. Some clones in this sample may be carry-over from other donors' samples.

This chain connects TRBV6-5 to TRBJ2-2, with 7 bases identical to TRBD2. Losses at the gene ends were 8 bases for V and 1 base for J; bases not matched to a gene: 7. The germline V gene has CDR1 MNHEY and CDR2 SVGAGI. The CDR3 is 15 residues long. The CDR3 DNA follows: TGTGCCAGCCGTGGAACTAGCGTGAACACCGGGGAGCTGTTTTTT. This encodes CASRGTSVNTGELFF.

This chain links TRBV5-1 with TRBJ2-1; 8 bases map to TRBD1. V lost 9 bases and J lost 6; bases outside the gene matches: 5. The CDR3 extends over 12 amino acids. Germline CDR1 and CDR2: SGHRS and YFSETQ. CDR3 DNA sequence: TGCGCCACGACACAGGGGGGCAATGAGCAGTTCTTC. Protein: CATTQGGNEQFF. Looking up the rest from reference TRBV5-1 and TRBJ2-1 gives the full variable domain: KAGVTQTPRYLIKTRGQQVTLSCSPISGHRSVSWYQQTPGQGLQFLFEYFSETQRNKGNFPGRFSGRQFSNSRSEMNVSTLELGDSALYLCATTQGGNEQFFGPGTRLTVL.

V is TRBV14 and J is TRBJ1-1, with TRBD1 matching 7 bases. With V trimmed by 0 bases and J by 4 bases, 11 bases remained unmatched. Germline V lookup: CDR1 SGHDN, CDR2 FVKESK. This CDR3 spans 17 amino acids. The CDR3 spells CASSQDVHRGMGTEAFF. CDR3 DNA: TGTGCCAGCAGCCAAGATGTCCACAGGGGAATGGGCACTGAAGCTTTCTTT.

This clone showed up just a few times. The chain carries TRBV7-8 and TRBJ2-2; the D gene is possibly TRBD1 (5 bases). Germline V CDR1 and CDR2: SGHVS, FQNEAQ. The CDR3 runs 15 residues. Deletions cut 3 bases from V and 3 bases from J, with 11 bases between. CDR3 sequence (DNA): TGTGCCAGCAGCTTTAAGGGCAGGGACACCGGGGAGCTGTTTTTT. This translates into CASSFKGRDTGELFF.

The gene calls are TRBV7-8 and TRBJ2-7; the D is unclear. The CDR3 has 17 amino acids. Trimming stripped 0 bases from V and 4 bases from J, with 19 bases between. Per germline, CDR1 SGHVS and CDR2 FQNEAQ. CDR3 in DNA: TGTGCCAGCAGCTTAGCGAGTGGAGCTACCGGATCATACGAGCAGTACTTC. It specifies CASSLASGATGSYEQYF.

The chain is built from TRBV2 and TRBJ1-2; 11 bases agree with TRBD1. The junction had 7 bases not matched to a gene; V was cut back by 3 bases and J by 7 bases. This CDR3 region has 15 residues. Looked up from germline, CDR1 is SNHLY and CDR2 is FYNNEI. Here the CDR3 reads CASSELRTGGFGYTF. The CDR3 bases are TGTGCCAGCAGTGAGCTTCGGACAGGGGGCTTTGGCTACACCTTC.

This rearrangement joins TRBV10-3 to TRBJ2-7; maybe TRBD2 (5 bases). Per germline, CDR1 ENHRY and CDR2 SYGVKD. Deletions cut 0 bases from V and 4 bases from J, with 16 bases between. This CDR3 region has 16 residues. The CDR3 DNA is TGTGCCATCAGTGAGTCGTTCAGTGGGAGCCAATACGAGCAGTACTTC. Translating it yields CAISESFSGSQYEQYF.

V gene TRBV28 combines with J gene TRBJ2-7, with 7 bases that match TRBD2. Germline loops: CDR1 MDHEN, CDR2 SYDVKM. With V trimmed by 3 bases and J by 7 bases, 9 bases remained unmatched. The CDR3 consists of 14 residues. In DNA form, the CDR3 reads TGTGCCAGCAGTTTTAGACTAGCCGGGGGGGAGCAGTACTTC. This codes for CASSFRLAGGEQYF.

V and J are TRBV5-6 and TRBJ1-3; no firm D call. The CDR3 has 16 amino acids. Germline V CDR1 and CDR2: SGHDT, YYEEEE. Trimming pared 4 bases from V and 0 bases from J, leaving 14 bases between. The CDR3 sequence is CASSPPWASSGNTIYF. The CDR3 DNA is TGTGCCAGCAGCCCCCCTTGGGCTAGCTCTGGAAACACCATATATTTT. The full variable domain, completed using reference TRBV5-6 and TRBJ1-3, is DAGVTQSPTHLIKTRGQQVTLRCSPKSGHDTVSWYQQALGQGPQFIFQYYEEEERQRGNFPDRFSGHQFPNYSSELNVNALLLGDSALYLCASSPPWASSGNTIYFGEGSWLTVV.

The chain has TRBV29-1 and TRBJ2-1; TRBD1 might be the D (5 bases). The V gene lost 4 bases and the J gene lost 5 bases, with 9 bases spanning the gap. CDR3 size: 12 residues. The germline CDR1 and CDR2 sequences are SQVTM and ANQGSEA. DNA of the CDR3: TGCAGCGTTGTAGAGACAGACAATGAGCAGTTCTTC. Translated: CSVVETDNEQFF.

This clone was counted once. V and J are TRBV5-1 and TRBJ1-3; D is perhaps TRBD1 (5 bases). Trimming cost V 4 bases and J 2 bases, with 19 bases left between them. The germline V gene encodes CDR1 SGHRS and CDR2 YFSETQ. CDR3 length: 17 residues. The CDR3 sequence: CASSEGTLTYTGNTIYF. The CDR3 bases are TGCGCCAGCAGCGAAGGGACCCTCACATACACTGGAAACACCATATATTTT.

In nucleotides, the CDR3 is TGTGCCAGCAGTCCAGGGACAGGGGGCGCAACAGATACGCAGTATTTT. Amino acid sequence: CASSPGTGGATDTQYF. The chain carries TRBV27 and TRBJ2-3; TRBD1 matches 12 bases. The CDR3 has 16 residues. V trimming: 5 bases; J trimming: 3 bases; junction bases outside the gene matches: 6. Germline-derived CDR1 and CDR2 are MNHEY and SMNVEV (reference sequence).

In regard to this clone: Different DNA sequences within this sample yield the same CDR3. J is TRBJ2-5 and V is TRBV18, with D perhaps matching TRBD1 (5 bases). Germline values: CDR1 KGHSH, CDR2 LQKENI. Trimming pared 2 bases from V and 4 bases from J, leaving 8 bases between. The CDR3 consists of 13 residues. CDR3 loop: CASSPGASETQYF. The DNA of the CDR3 is TGTGCCAGCTCACCAGGGGCTTCAGAGACCCAGTACTTC.

This rearrangement joins TRBV10-3 to TRBJ2-7; TRBD2 agrees at 9 bases. J was trimmed by 1 base and V by 2 bases; bases with no gene match: 3. The CDR3 loop spans 15 amino acids. The V gene's germline CDR1 is ENHRY and CDR2 SYGVKD. CDR3 region: CAISEASGTSYEQYF. CDR3 DNA sequence: TGTGCCATCAGTGAGGCTAGCGGGACTTCCTACGAGCAGTACTTC.

This rearrangement joins TRBV5-1 to TRBJ1-4; D might be TRBD1 (6 bases). Trimming removed 4 bases from V and 8 bases from J, with 21 bases in between. The CDR3 consists of 16 residues. Germline values: CDR1 SGHRS, CDR2 YFSETQ. CDR3 DNA sequence: TGCGCCAGCAGCACAGTCCAGGGGTCGGTAGGGGAAAAACTGTTTTTT. It yields the protein CASSTVQGSVGEKLFF.

The chain has TRBV7-2 and TRBJ2-1, with 10 bases fitting TRBD2. Germline V gene lookup returns CDR1 SGHTA and CDR2 FQGNSA. The CDR3 has 15 amino acids. The V and J ends lost 3 bases and 6 bases, in that order; junction bases with no gene match: 5. In DNA, the CDR3 is TGTGCCAGCAGCTTTGGGATAGCGGGAGGCAATGAGCAGTTCTTC. Amino acids: CASSFGIAGGNEQFF. Full variable domain (rest looked up from reference TRBV7-2 and TRBJ2-1): GAGVSQSPSNKVTEKGKDVELRCDPISGHTALYWYRQSLGQGLEFLIYFQGNSAPDKSGLPSDRFSAERTGGSVSTLTIQRTQQEDSAVYLCASSFGIAGGNEQFFGPGTRLTVL.

Notes on this clone: This specimen includes other DNA sequences encoding the same CDR3. The chain combines TRBV6-1 with TRBJ2-7; D remains ambiguous. V was trimmed by 1 base and J by 2 bases, leaving 15 bases between them. From germline, CDR1 is MNHNS and CDR2 SASEGT. The CDR3 has 16 residues. The CDR3 nucleotides read TGTGCCAGCAGTGAAGGGGTCGAGCGACCTACCTACGAGCAGTACTTC. Translation: CASSEGVERPTYEQYF.

About this clone itself: Other DNA sequences from this sample encode an identical CDR3 as well. This chain uses TRBV5-1 with TRBJ2-1; 7 nucleotides match TRBD2. The CDR3 is 15 residues long. J was trimmed by 6 bases and V by 0 bases; bases with no gene match: 6. The germline CDR1 and CDR2 sequences are SGHRS and YFSETQ. This CDR3 is CASSLGLAEANEQFF. CDR3 nucleotide sequence: TGCGCCAGCAGCTTGGGTCTAGCGGAGGCCAATGAGCAGTTCTTC.

This clone was seen only once. It is likely a read error: a sequence one base away is far more abundant. This chain links TRBV11-3 with TRBJ2-1, with 8 bases lining up with TRBD2. Germline-derived CDR1 and CDR2 are SGHNT and YENEEA. V lost 3 bases to trimming and J lost 0 bases; unmatched junction nucleotides: 1. The CDR3 spans 15 residues. The CDR3 loop is CASSLSGSSYNEQFF. In nucleotides, the CDR3 is TGTGCCAGCAGCTTGAGCGGGAGCTCCTACAATGAGCAGTTCTTC.

The chain uses TRBV29-1 and TRBJ1-4; no clear D. This CDR3 region has 13 residues. In germline, CDR1 is SQVTM, CDR2 ANQGSEA. V was trimmed by 4 bases and J by 5 bases, leaving 11 bases between them. Here the CDR3 reads CSVAEGLNEKLFF. For the CDR3, the DNA is TGCAGCGTTGCTGAGGGTTTAAATGAAAAACTGTTTTTT.

The chain couples TRBV28 to TRBJ2-3, with TRBD1 as a possible D gene (5 bases). CDR1 MDHEN and CDR2 SYDVKM come from the germline V gene. The CDR3 has 15 amino acids. With 3 bases removed from V and 2 bases from J, the gap between germline ends came to 12 bases. CDR3 amino acids: CASSFPRAITDTQYF. CDR3 DNA: TGTGCCAGCAGTTTCCCCAGGGCCATCACAGATACGCAGTATTTT. The full variable domain, completed using reference TRBV28 and TRBJ2-3, is DVKVTQSSRYLVKRTGEKVFLECVQDMDHENMFWYRQDPGLGLRLIYFSYDVKMKEKGDIPEGYSVSREKKERFSLILESASTNQTSMYLCASSFPRAITDTQYFGPGTRLTVL.

This chain connects TRBV5-1 to TRBJ2-7; D uncertain. Trimming stripped 2 bases from V and 3 bases from J, with 6 bases between. The CDR3 contains 12 residues. Germline V lookup: CDR1 SGHRS, CDR2 YFSETQ. CDR3 bases: TGCGCCAGCAGCTTCCTTGACTACGAGCAGTACTTC. Translating it yields CASSFLDYEQYF.

The chain combines TRBV4-3 with TRBJ1-1; 7 nucleotides match TRBD1. The germline CDR1 and CDR2 sequences are LGHNA and YSLEER. The CDR3 spans 17 residues. Germline trimming cut 0 bases from V and 6 bases from J; bases unmatched to any gene: 13. Written as DNA, the CDR3 is TGCGCCAGCAGCCAAGATCTTAAGGTAGGGGGCTACGCTGAAGCTTTCTTT. Translated, it gives CASSQDLKVGGYAEAFF.

This clone was counted ten times or more. The chain carries TRBV7-8 and TRBJ2-4; TRBD2 matches at 8 bases. The CDR3 totals 17 residues. With 1 base clipped from V and 8 bases from J, the junction kept 13 bases outside the gene matches. Germline V gene sequence: CDR1 SGHVS, CDR2 FQNEAQ. CDR3 protein: CASSLEGAGASWDIQYF. The DNA of the CDR3 is TGTGCCAGCAGCTTAGAAGGAGCGGGGGCCTCTTGGGACATTCAGTACTTC.

The chain combines TRBV7-9 with TRBJ2-5, with unresolved D. The J call could be wrong; TRBJ2-7 is a better fit for the DNA end. Germline V CDR1 and CDR2: SEHNR, FQNEAQ (reference sequence). The CDR3 is made up of 11 amino acids. The CDR3 loop reads CASSLVDEQYF. CDR3 coding DNA: TGTGCCAGCAGCTTAGTTGACGAGCAGTACTTC.

In its sample, this clone was seen many times. This chain links TRBV6-4 with TRBJ2-5; no definite D call. The V end lost 3 bases, the J end lost 3 bases, and 8 bases lay between the germline ends. The V gene's germline CDR1 is MRHNA and CDR2 SNTAGT. The CDR3 is 13 residues long. The CDR3 nucleotides are TGTGCCAGCAGTGAGCGAGCAGAAGAGACCCAGTACTTC. Protein sequence: CASSERAEETQYF.

The sample holds many counts of this clone. CDR3 nucleotides: TGTGCCAGCAGCCTGGGGACATTACCCTACGAGCAGTACTTC. This codes for CASSLGTLPYEQYF. The J gene is TRBJ2-7, the V gene TRBV14; tentatively, D is TRBD1 (6 bases). CDR1 and CDR2 (germline): SGHDN, FVKESK. V shed 4 bases and J shed 2 bases, with 12 bases lying between them. CDR3 length equals 14 residues.

The V and J genes are TRBV7-2 and TRBJ2-3; 16 bases map to TRBD2. The J segment lost 4 bases and the V segment lost 4 bases, leaving 8 bases of the junction unmatched. This CDR3 contains 18 residues. Germline CDR1 is SGHTA and CDR2 is FQGNSA. As DNA, the CDR3 is TGTGCCAGCAGCTCACCGGGACTAGCGGGGGGGCAGCCAGATACGCAGTATTTT. This sequence encodes CASSSPGLAGGQPDTQYF. Using reference TRBV7-2 and TRBJ2-3 for the parts outside the CDR3, the full variable domain is GAGVSQSPSNKVTEKGKDVELRCDPISGHTALYWYRQSLGQGLEFLIYFQGNSAPDKSGLPSDRFSAERTGGSVSTLTIQRTQQEDSAVYLCASSSPGLAGGQPDTQYFGPGTRLTVL.